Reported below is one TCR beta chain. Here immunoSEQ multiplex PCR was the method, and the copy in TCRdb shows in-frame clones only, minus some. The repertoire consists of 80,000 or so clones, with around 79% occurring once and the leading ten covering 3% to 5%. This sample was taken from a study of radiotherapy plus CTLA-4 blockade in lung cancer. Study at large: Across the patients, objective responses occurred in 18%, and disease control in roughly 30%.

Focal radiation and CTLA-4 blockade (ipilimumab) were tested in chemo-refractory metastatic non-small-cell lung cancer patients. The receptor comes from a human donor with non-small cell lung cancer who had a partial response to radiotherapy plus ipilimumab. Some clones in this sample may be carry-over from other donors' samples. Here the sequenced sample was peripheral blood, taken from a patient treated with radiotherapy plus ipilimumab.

The CDR3 DNA is TGTGCCAGCAGCTTAGCGACTAGCGGGGGGGTTTACGAGCAGTACTTC. This sequence encodes CASSLATSGGVYEQYF. The chain has TRBV7-2 and TRBJ2-7; 14 bases match TRBD2. J gave up 4 bases and V 0 bases, and 2 bases lay outside the gene matches. The CDR3 totals 16 residues. CDR1 and CDR2 (germline): SGHTA, FQGNSA.